Listed here are 24 T cell receptor beta chains from one sample, sequenced in a study of control samples from healthy donors and cancer patients. Produced via immunoSEQ multiplex PCR; TCRdb's table is partial and in-frame only. The sample lists some 150,000 clones, roughly 91% occurring once. What was sequenced was blood. The receptors come from a young woman in good health.

This chain joins TRBV23-1 and TRBJ1-2; D is unresolved. TRBV23-1 is reported as an ORF; its role is uncertain. The length of the CDR3 is 15 residues. The V and J ends lost 4 bases and 0 bases respectively, with 12 bases between them. Here the CDR3 DNA reads TGCGCCAGCAGTCGAAACCGGGATTCTAACTATGGCTACACCTTC. Translation gives CASSRNRDSNYGYTF.

The chain uses TRBV6-5 and TRBJ2-5; tentatively, D is TRBD1 (8 bases). In germline, CDR1 is MNHEY, CDR2 SVGAGI. V lost 6 bases and J lost 1, with 15 bases in between. The CDR3 length is 15 residues. CDR3 coding DNA: TGTGCCAGCAGATTCTACAGGGGGGGCCAAGAGACCCAGTACTTC. It specifies CASRFYRGGQETQYF.

This chain links TRBV4-3 with TRBJ2-5; weak D call: TRBD1 (5 bases). Germline values: CDR1 LGHNA, CDR2 YSLEER. The CDR3 runs to 13 residues. V was trimmed by 3 bases and J by 1 base, leaving 6 bases between them. As DNA, the CDR3 is TGCGCCAGCAGCCAGGGGCCCCAAGAGACCCAGTACTTC. Translated: CASSQGPQETQYF.

The V call is TRBV11-2, the J call TRBJ1-3; maybe TRBD1 (5 bases). V lost 1 base and J 2 bases, leaving 9 bases between the germline ends. This CDR3 contains 15 residues. Germline-derived CDR1 and CDR2 are SGHAT and FQNNGV. This CDR3 reads CASSLAAGTGNTIYF. As DNA, the CDR3 is TGTGCCAGCAGCTTAGCGGCAGGGACTGGAAACACCATATATTTT.

J is TRBJ1-1 and V is TRBV4-2, with D unclear. The CDR3 is 14 amino acids. V was pared by 0 bases and J by 1 base, with 6 bases between. Germline V gene sequence: CDR1 LGHNA, CDR2 YNFKEQ. The CDR3 here is CASSQDKQNTEAFF. CDR3 DNA: TGTGCCAGCAGCCAAGATAAACAGAACACTGAAGCTTTCTTT.

The chain is built from TRBV5-8 and TRBJ1-2, with D unclear. Looked up from germline, CDR1 is SGHTS and CDR2 is YDEGEE. Trimming took off 1 base at V and 5 bases at J, with 9 bases between the two ends. The CDR3 covers 13 residues. CDR3 nucleotide sequence: TGTGCCAGCAGCTTGTCAGAACCGTATGGCTACACCTTC. It translates to CASSLSEPYGYTF.

The chain is built from TRBV23-1 and TRBJ1-5; maybe TRBD1 (6 bases). TRBV23-1 is flagged as an ORF with uncertain function. V was clipped by 6 bases and J by 5 bases, with 11 bases between them. The CDR3 has 13 residues. Here the CDR3 reads CASSRQDDQPQHF. DNA of the CDR3: TGCGCCAGCAGCCGACAGGACGATCAGCCCCAGCATTTT.

This rearrangement joins TRBV18 to TRBJ1-1; D remains unclear. The V gene's germline CDR1 is KGHSH and CDR2 LQKENI. The CDR3 totals 13 residues. V shed 5 bases and J shed 1 base, with 8 bases lying between them. In nucleotides, the CDR3 is TGTGCCAGCTCATCCGGTCCGAACACTGAAGCTTTCTTT. This codes for CASSSGPNTEAFF.

The gene calls are TRBV6-5 and TRBJ2-5; no firm D call. Germline CDR1 MNHEY, CDR2 SVGAGI. CDR3 length equals 11 residues. Trimming pared 5 bases from V and 3 bases from J, leaving 4 bases between. The CDR3 sequence: CASSMEETQYF. The CDR3 nucleotides read TGTGCCAGCAGTATGGAAGAGACCCAGTACTTC.

The V call is TRBV11-2, the J call TRBJ2-1; TRBD2 matches at 12 bases. The germline V gene encodes CDR1 SGHAT and CDR2 FQNNGV. The CDR3 is made up of 15 amino acids. V shed 1 base and J 7 bases; nucleotides not matched to a gene: 2. CDR3: CASSLVTSGRNEQFF. The CDR3 region has the DNA TGTGCCAGCAGCTTAGTGACTAGCGGGAGAAATGAGCAGTTCTTC.

This clone was counted once. This CDR3 reads CATSSGTSGYNEQFF. CDR3 coding DNA: TGTGCCACCAGCTCCGGGACTAGCGGATACAATGAGCAGTTCTTC. The chain recombines TRBV24-1 with TRBJ2-1; the match to TRBD2 covers 11 bases. The V and J ends lost 7 bases and 4 bases, in that order; junction bases with no gene match: 5. This CDR3 spans 15 amino acids. Germline V lookup: CDR1 KGHDR, CDR2 SFDVKD.

For this clone: Other DNA sequences in this sample translate to the same CDR3. The chain carries TRBV6-5 and TRBJ2-1; no firm D call. Trimming shortened V by 6 bases and J by 3 bases, and 6 bases separated the two germline ends. This CDR3 spans 12 amino acids. Germline V lookup: CDR1 MNHEY, CDR2 SVGAGI. The CDR3 DNA reads as TGTGCCAGCAGCCCCAGCTACAATGAGCAGTTCTTC. Translating it yields CASSPSYNEQFF.

The rearrangement joins TRBV2 to TRBJ1-5, with TRBD1 matching over 7 bases. J gave up 4 bases and V 6 bases, and 0 bases lay outside the gene matches. Germline CDR1 is SNHLY and CDR2 is FYNNEI. This CDR3 region has 12 residues. CDR3 bases: TGTGCCAGCAGGGGACAGAATCAGCCCCAGCATTTT. Amino acid sequence: CASRGQNQPQHF.

The rearrangement joins TRBV9 to TRBJ2-1; no firm D call. The CDR3 is 15 amino acids. Germline loops: CDR1 SGDLS, CDR2 YYNGEE. V was pared by 0 bases and J by 5 bases, with 12 bases between. CDR3 DNA: TGTGCCAGCAGCGTAGAGGAGCGACGAAACAATGAGCAGTTCTTC. Its protein is CASSVEERRNNEQFF.

In its sample, this clone was seen a few times. CDR3 nucleotide sequence: TGTGCCAGCAGTTACCGCACTAACAATGAGCAGTTCTTC. Protein product: CASSYRTNNEQFF. V usage is TRBV6-6 and J usage is TRBJ2-1, with D uncertain. Germline lookup yields CDR1 MNHNY and CDR2 SVGAGI (reference sequence). The ends were cut back, 2 bases at V and 5 bases at J, with 7 bases in the middle. This CDR3 contains 13 residues.

The chain employs TRBV6-2 or TRBV6-3 and TRBJ2-3; 12 positions agree with TRBD2. CDR1 is MNHEY and CDR2 is SVGEGT in the germline V gene. The CDR3 has 17 residues. Germline trimming cut 2 bases from V and 5 bases from J; bases unmatched to any gene: 8. Here the CDR3 reads CASSYPRLAGVVDTQYF. The CDR3 DNA sequence: TGTGCCAGCAGTTACCCCCGACTAGCGGGGGTGGTAGATACGCAGTATTTT.

The chain employs TRBV3-1 (or the pseudogene TRBV3-2) and TRBJ2-5, with D possibly TRBD2 on 5 matching bases. Trimming stripped 3 bases from V and 3 bases from J, with 5 bases between. The V gene's germline CDR1 is LGHDT and CDR2 YNNKEL (reference sequence). There are 12 residues in the CDR3. The CDR3 DNA reads as TGTGCCAGCAGCCAGACTAAAGAGACCCAGTACTTC. It translates to CASSQTKETQYF.

About this clone: Other DNA variants within this sample encode the same CDR3. The rearrangement uses TRBV5-1 and TRBJ1-2; no definite D call. CDR3 length: 13 amino acids. Germline loops: CDR1 SGHRS, CDR2 YFSETQ. V was trimmed by 0 bases and J by 1 base, leaving 4 bases between them. The CDR3 nucleotides read TGCGCCAGCAGCTTGGGGGGTAACTATGGCTACACCTTC. Amino acids: CASSLGGNYGYTF. Combining the CDR3 with reference TRBV5-1 and TRBJ1-2 gives the whole variable domain KAGVTQTPRYLIKTRGQQVTLSCSPISGHRSVSWYQQTPGQGLQFLFEYFSETQRNKGNFPGRFSGRQFSNSRSEMNVSTLELGDSALYLCASSLGGNYGYTFGSGTRLTVV.

The gene calls are TRBV10-1 and TRBJ1-1, with D possibly matching TRBD1 (6 bases). Per germline, CDR1 WNHNN and CDR2 SYGVQD (reference sequence). This CDR3 region has 14 residues. Trimming left V 3 bases short and J 7 bases short, with 15 bases between. CDR3 sequence (DNA): TGCGCCAGCAGTGACACCGGGAGGGGGGGTGAAGCTTTCTTT. The encoded protein is CASSDTGRGGEAFF.

The chain links TRBV27 to TRBJ2-7; TRBD1 matches 9 bases. This CDR3 has 15 amino acids. The V segment lost 3 bases and the J segment 7 bases; nucleotides outside the gene matches: 10. In germline, CDR1 is MNHEY, CDR2 SMNVEV (reference sequence). The CDR3 here is CASSFKRQGVSEQYF. CDR3 nucleotides: TGTGCCAGCAGTTTTAAGAGACAGGGGGTTAGTGAGCAGTACTTC.

The chain combines TRBV7-8 with TRBJ1-1; D might be TRBD1 (6 bases). CDR3 length: 14 amino acids. V shed 5 bases and J shed 8 bases, with 18 bases lying between them. Germline V gene lookup returns CDR1 SGHVS and CDR2 FQNEAQ. CDR3 sequence reads: CASSLGPGHQEAFF. CDR3 in DNA: TGTGCCAGCAGCCTAGGACCGGGACATCAGGAAGCTTTCTTT.

CDR3 nucleotides: TGTGCCAGCAGGGGCGGCGGGGGACCCTACAATGAGCAGTTCTTC. Translating it yields CASRGGGGPYNEQFF. The chain joins TRBV6-5 to TRBJ2-1; 7 positions agree with TRBD2. The V gene end was trimmed by 6 bases and the J gene end by 2 bases; junction bases not matched to a gene: 7. The CDR3 is 15 amino acids. Germline CDR1 MNHEY, CDR2 SVGAGI.

V usage is TRBV7-2 and J usage is TRBJ2-3, with no clear D. The CDR3 has 13 amino acids. Germline CDR1 is SGHTA and CDR2 is FQGNSA. The germline V and J ends were trimmed by 1 base and 3 bases, with 5 bases remaining between them. In nucleotides, the CDR3 is TGTGCCAGCAGCTTAGTCCTTACAGATACGCAGTATTTT. Protein product: CASSLVLTDTQYF.

The V and J genes are TRBV15 and TRBJ2-2; 7 nucleotides agree with TRBD2. J gave up 4 bases and V 1 base, and 3 bases lay outside the gene matches. The V gene's germline CDR1 is LNHNV and CDR2 YYDKDF (reference sequence). The CDR3 length is 15 residues. CDR3 in DNA: TGTGCCACCAGCAGAGCGGGGGGTGGCACCGGGGAGCTGTTTTTT. Protein sequence: CATSRAGGGTGELFF.